This passage covers 2 T cell receptor beta chains from one sample sequenced in a study of shared clonotypes between healthy human individuals (dated by TCRdb to 2019 to 2021). CD8 naive samples were CD45RO-negative cells positively selected for CCR7, giving a CD45RA+CCR7+ population that excluded TemRA cells. The library was generated by the immunoSEQ multiplex PCR assay. Not all clones reach the TCRdb copy of this immuneACCESS table, which keeps in-frame sequences only. Checked studies attribute under half of the gap to unresolved V genes and leave the rest unexplained. The sample table lists hundreds of thousands of clones, roughly 98% of them with a count of one. The ten largest clones capture 0.3% of the sample. Sequenced sample: naive CD8+ T cells sorted from blood. Sample cell subset or site, as interpreted from the label and publication: CD45RA+CCR7+. These receptors were collected from a man aged 25 to 45 in good health.

The chain links TRBV2 to TRBJ2-7; 8 bases align to TRBD2. In germline, CDR1 is SNHLY, CDR2 FYNNEI. With 10 bases clipped from V and 4 bases from J, the junction kept 21 bases outside the gene matches. CDR3 length: 17 residues. The CDR3 sequence is CATTTRAAGESFYEQYF. The CDR3 nucleotides read TGTGCCACTACCACCCGAGCAGCGGGAGAGTCTTTTTACGAGCAGTACTTC.

V gene TRBV5-6 combines with J gene TRBJ2-7, with no clear D. Germline CDR1 reads SGHDT; CDR2 reads YYEEEE. V lost 0 bases and J 5 bases, leaving 15 bases between the germline ends. There are 15 residues in the CDR3. The CDR3 DNA is TGTGCCAGCAGCTTGGACGAAGGGTATCGGAACGAGCAGTACTTC. It codes for CASSLDEGYRNEQYF.